Sequencing of this T cell receptor (beta chain) was carried out in a study of blood T cell repertoires in COVID-19. Generated by immunoSEQ multiplex PCR, the TCRdb table keeps only in-frame clones and is missing some. The table shows 350,000 or so clones, with roughly nine tenths occurring only once. The CDR3 runs to 14 residues. Trimming shortened V by 6 bases and J by 6 bases, and 15 bases separated the two germline ends. Germline V lookup: CDR1 MDHEN, CDR2 SYDVKM. Specimen: peripheral blood. This receptor was taken from a woman aged 60-70 years with COVID-19, enrolled during active disease. The chain combines TRBV28 with TRBJ1-5; D call uncertain. The CDR3 reads CASSAGGESQPQHF. The CDR3 DNA follows: TGTGCCAGCAGCGCCGGCGGGGAGAGTCAGCCCCAGCATTTT.